The 10 T cell receptor beta chains presented below share a single source sample, sequenced in a study of type 1 regulatory T cells. TCRdb analysed the reads with MiXCR anew, one entry per CDR3 protein. The data contain some 90,000 distinct CDR3 sequences, roughly 28% of them singletons. The sequenced sample was CD4+ T cells, either the whole sample or a sorted fraction (not recorded which). These receptors were collected from a human donor in good health.

The chain has TRBV12-3 or TRBV12-4 and TRBJ2-1, with unresolved D. This CDR3 has 13 residues. Trimming cost V 1 base and J 9 bases, with 10 bases left between them. As DNA, the CDR3 is TGTGCCAGCAGTTTAGGGTCTGGCGGTGAGCAGTTCTTC. Amino acids: CASSLGSGGEQFF.

The rearrangement links TRBV27 to TRBJ2-5, with no clear D. Per germline, CDR1 MNHEY and CDR2 SMNVEV (reference sequence). This CDR3 spans 13 amino acids. V was trimmed by 6 bases and J by 4 bases, leaving 12 bases between them. CDR3 sequence (DNA): TGTGCCAGCAGCAACGGACGAGTAGAGACCCAGTACTTC. Translating it yields CASSNGRVETQYF.

The rearrangement uses TRBV6-2 or TRBV6-3 and TRBJ2-7; D might be TRBD2 (5 bases). CDR3 length: 14 residues. V lost 5 bases, J lost 3 bases, and 14 bases lay in between. The germline gives CDR1 MNHEY, CDR2 SVGEGT. The CDR3 DNA reads as TGTGCCAGCAGTCATACGAGCGGCCTCTACGAGCAGTACTTC. Translation: CASSHTSGLYEQYF.

This clonotype showed up just a few times. The V and J genes are TRBV20-1 and TRBJ2-2; D gene uncertain. CDR1 is DFQATT, CDR2 SNEGSKA, per germline (reference sequence). V dropped 3 bases and J dropped 5 bases, with 16 bases sitting between them. The CDR3 extends over 15 amino acids. The CDR3 loop reads CSARAESFPTGELFF. The CDR3 region has the DNA TGCAGTGCTAGGGCCGAAAGCTTCCCGACCGGGGAGCTGTTTTTT.

The chain is built from TRBV7-9 and TRBJ2-1; either TRBD1 or TRBD2 may supply D (6 bases each). CDR1 and CDR2 from the germline V gene are SEHNR and FQNEAQ (reference sequence). This CDR3 region has 16 residues. The V end was cut by 5 bases, the J end by 4 bases, with 18 bases between. The CDR3 spells CASSPDEGGRYNEQFF. In nucleotides, the CDR3 is TGTGCCAGCAGCCCTGACGAGGGGGGACGATACAATGAGCAGTTCTTC.

This clonotype has just a few counts. The V gene is TRBV20-1, the J gene TRBJ2-5; D uncertain. The germline CDR1 and CDR2 sequences are DFQATT and SNEGSKA (reference sequence). V shed 0 bases and J shed 1 base, with 9 bases lying between them. The CDR3 is 14 residues long. CDR3 bases: TGCAGTGCTAGAGATATGACCCTCCAAGAGACCCAGTACTTC. This codes for CSARDMTLQETQYF.

The V call is TRBV12-3 or TRBV12-4, the J call TRBJ1-5; 7 positions match TRBD1. The junction had 11 bases not matched to a gene; V was cut back by 5 bases and J by 7 bases. The CDR3 consists of 15 residues. The CDR3 region is CASSLWNRGSQPQHF. The CDR3, as DNA: TGTGCCAGCAGTCTATGGAACAGGGGAAGCCAGCCCCAGCATTTT.

The rearrangement links TRBV20-1 to TRBJ2-5; 12 bases fit TRBD2. After removal of 2 bases from V and 4 bases from J, the junction contained 5 bases not matched to a gene. Germline CDR1 DFQATT, CDR2 SNEGSKA (reference sequence). The CDR3 sequence is 15 residues long. The DNA for the CDR3 is TGCAGTGCTAGACCTCGACTAGCGGGAGTAGAGACCCAGTACTTC. This codes for CSARPRLAGVETQYF.

This clonotype was found a few times. V is TRBV18 and J is TRBJ1-3; a weak D match, TRBD1 (6 bases). CDR1 and CDR2 from the germline V gene are KGHSH and LQKENI. This CDR3 spans 15 amino acids. The V end lost 6 bases, the J end lost 2 bases, and 14 bases lay between the germline ends. CDR3 amino acids: CASSLDRSTGNTIYF. In nucleotides, the CDR3 is TGTGCCAGCTCCCTTGACAGGTCAACTGGAAACACCATATATTTT. The entire variable domain, with the rest obtained from reference TRBV18 and TRBJ1-3, is as follows: NAGVMQNPRHLVRRRGQEARLRCSPMKGHSHVYWYRQLPEEGLKFMVYLQKENIIDESGMPKERFSAEFPKEGPSILRIQQVVRGDSAAYFCASSLDRSTGNTIYFGEGSWLTVV.

A few counts support this clonotype. The chain combines TRBV29-1 with TRBJ1-3; D is undetermined. The CDR3 covers 15 residues. Germline values: CDR1 SQVTM, CDR2 ANQGSEA. Trimming shortened V by 1 base and J by 0 bases, and 10 bases separated the two germline ends. CDR3: CSVEVSALSGNTIYF. The CDR3, as DNA: TGCAGCGTTGAAGTTTCAGCCCTCTCTGGAAACACCATATATTTT.